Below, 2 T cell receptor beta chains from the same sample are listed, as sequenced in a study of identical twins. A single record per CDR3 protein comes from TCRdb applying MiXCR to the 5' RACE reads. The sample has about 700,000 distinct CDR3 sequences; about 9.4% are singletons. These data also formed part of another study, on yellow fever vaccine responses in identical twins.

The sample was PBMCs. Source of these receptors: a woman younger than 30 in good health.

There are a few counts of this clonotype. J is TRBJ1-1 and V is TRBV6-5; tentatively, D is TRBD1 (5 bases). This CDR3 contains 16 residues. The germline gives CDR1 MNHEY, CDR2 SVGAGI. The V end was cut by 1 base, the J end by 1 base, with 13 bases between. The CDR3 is CASSYLGVLPNTEAFF. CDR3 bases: TGTGCCAGCAGTTACTTGGGGGTACTTCCGAACACTGAAGCTTTCTTT.

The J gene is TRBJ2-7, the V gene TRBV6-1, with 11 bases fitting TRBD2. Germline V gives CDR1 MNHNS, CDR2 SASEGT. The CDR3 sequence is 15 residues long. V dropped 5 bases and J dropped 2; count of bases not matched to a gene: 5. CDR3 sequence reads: CASSTLAGGTYEQYF. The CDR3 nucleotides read TGTGCCAGCAGTACCCTAGCGGGGGGCACCTACGAGCAGTACTTC.